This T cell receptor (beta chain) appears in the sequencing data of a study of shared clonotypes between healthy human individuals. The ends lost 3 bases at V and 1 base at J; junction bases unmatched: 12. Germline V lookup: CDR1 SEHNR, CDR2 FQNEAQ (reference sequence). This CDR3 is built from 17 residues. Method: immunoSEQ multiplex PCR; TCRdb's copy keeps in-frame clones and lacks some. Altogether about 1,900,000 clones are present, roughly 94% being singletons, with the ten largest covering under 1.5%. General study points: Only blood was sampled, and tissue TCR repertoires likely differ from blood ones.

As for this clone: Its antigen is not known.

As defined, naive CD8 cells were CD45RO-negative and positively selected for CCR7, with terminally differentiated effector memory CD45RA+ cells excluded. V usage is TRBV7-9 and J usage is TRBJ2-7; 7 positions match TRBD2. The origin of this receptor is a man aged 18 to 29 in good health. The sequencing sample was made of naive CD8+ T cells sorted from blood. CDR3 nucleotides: TGTGCCAGCAGCTTCCCCCCGGGGAGGGAGGGTTCCTACGAGCAGTACTTC. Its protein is CASSFPPGREGSYEQYF.